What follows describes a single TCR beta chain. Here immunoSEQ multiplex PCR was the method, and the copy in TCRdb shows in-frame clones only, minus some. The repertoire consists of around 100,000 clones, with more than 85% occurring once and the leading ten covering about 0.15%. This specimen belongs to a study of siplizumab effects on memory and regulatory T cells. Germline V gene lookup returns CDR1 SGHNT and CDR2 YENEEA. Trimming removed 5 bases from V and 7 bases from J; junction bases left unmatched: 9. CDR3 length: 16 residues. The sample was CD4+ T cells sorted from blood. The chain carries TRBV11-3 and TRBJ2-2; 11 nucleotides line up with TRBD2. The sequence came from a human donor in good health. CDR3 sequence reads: CASSRRLAGWDGELFF. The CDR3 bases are TGTGCCAGCAGCCGGCGACTAGCGGGGTGGGACGGGGAGCTGTTTTTT.